The clone carrying this TCR beta chain has a single count. A read error may produce the germline difference seen at one junction end. The data derive from a study of CD8+CD57+ T cells in acquired aplastic anemia. Genomic DNA served as template for TCR beta VDJ and CDR3 profiling. Each CDR3 protein gets one entry after TCRdb re-called the reads with MiXCR. The sample shows roughly 170,000 distinct CDR3 sequences, roughly 50% of them seen only once. In germline, CDR1 is SSHAT, CDR2 FNYEAQ (reference sequence). CDR3 size: 13 residues. Individuals selected for sequencing had exhibited CD8+CD57+ cell expansion on flow cytometry.

The chain joins TRBV7-7 to TRBJ1-4; no definite D call. The TCR originated in a human donor with aplastic anemia. Sequenced sample: sorted CD4+, CD8+, or CD8+CD57+ T cells (not recorded which) from PBMCs. For the CDR3, the DNA is TGTGCTAGCAGCTTGAGTTCGGCTGAAAAACTGTTTTTT. Translation gives CASSLSSAEKLFF.